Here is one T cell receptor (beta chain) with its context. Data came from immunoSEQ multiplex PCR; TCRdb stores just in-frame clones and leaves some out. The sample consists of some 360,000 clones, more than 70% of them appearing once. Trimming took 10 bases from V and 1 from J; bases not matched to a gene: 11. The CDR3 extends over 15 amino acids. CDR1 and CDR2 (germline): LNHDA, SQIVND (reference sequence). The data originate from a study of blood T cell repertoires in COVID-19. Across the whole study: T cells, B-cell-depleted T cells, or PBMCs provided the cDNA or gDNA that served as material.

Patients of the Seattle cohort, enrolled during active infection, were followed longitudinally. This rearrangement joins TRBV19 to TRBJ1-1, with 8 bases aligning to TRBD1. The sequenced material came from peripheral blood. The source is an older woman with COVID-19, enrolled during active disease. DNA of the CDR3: TGTGCCACCACAGACAGGGGCGGAAAGAACACTGAAGCTTTCTTT. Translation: CATTDRGGKNTEAFF. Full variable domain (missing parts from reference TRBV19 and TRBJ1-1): DGGITQSPKYLFRKEGQNVTLSCEQNLNHDAMYWYRQDPGQGLRLIYYSQIVNDFQKGDIAEGYSVSREKKESFPLTVTSAQKNPTAFYLCATTDRGGKNTEAFFGQGTRLTVV.